This T cell receptor (beta chain) came from a study of blood T cell repertoires in COVID-19. Study summary: In each case, the material was cDNA or gDNA derived from T cells, B-cell-depleted T cells, or PBMCs.

Germline trimming cut 0 bases from V and 5 bases from J; bases unmatched to any gene: 7. There are 15 residues in the CDR3. Germline CDR1 SGHRS, CDR2 YFSETQ. Here immunoSEQ multiplex PCR was the method, and the copy in TCRdb shows in-frame clones only, minus some. The repertoire holds approximately 49,000 clones, with more than 65% as singletons. The sample taken for sequencing was peripheral blood. This receptor was obtained from a woman aged 70-85 years with acute or convalescent COVID-19. The chain has TRBV5-1 and TRBJ2-5; TRBD2 matches 7 bases. CDR3 sequence reads: CASSLGEGWSETQYF. In nucleotides, the CDR3 is TGCGCCAGCAGCTTGGGGGAGGGGTGGTCGGAGACCCAGTACTTC.